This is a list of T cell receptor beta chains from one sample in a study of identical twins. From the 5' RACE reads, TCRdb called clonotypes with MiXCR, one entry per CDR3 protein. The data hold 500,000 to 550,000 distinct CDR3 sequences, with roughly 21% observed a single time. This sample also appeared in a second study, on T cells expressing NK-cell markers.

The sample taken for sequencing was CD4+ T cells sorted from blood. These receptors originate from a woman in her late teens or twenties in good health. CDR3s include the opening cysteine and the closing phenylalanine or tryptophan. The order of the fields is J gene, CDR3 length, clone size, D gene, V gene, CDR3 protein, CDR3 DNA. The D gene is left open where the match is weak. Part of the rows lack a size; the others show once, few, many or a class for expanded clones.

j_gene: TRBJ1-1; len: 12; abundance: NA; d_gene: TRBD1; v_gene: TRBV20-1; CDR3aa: CSARPGGTEAFF; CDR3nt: TGCAGTGCTCGTCCAGGGGGGACTGAAGCTTTCTTT
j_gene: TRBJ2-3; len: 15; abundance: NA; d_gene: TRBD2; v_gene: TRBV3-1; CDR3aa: CASSPLNGGADTQYF; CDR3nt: TGTGCCAGCAGCCCTCTAAACGGGGGGGCAGATACGCAGTATTTT
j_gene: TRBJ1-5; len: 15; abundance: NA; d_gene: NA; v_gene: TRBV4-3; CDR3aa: CASSQDTIGAQPQHF; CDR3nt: TGCGCCAGCAGCCAAGATACCATCGGGGCTCAGCCCCAGCATTTT
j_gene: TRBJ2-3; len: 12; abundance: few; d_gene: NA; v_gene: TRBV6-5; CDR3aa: CASRDRTDTQYF; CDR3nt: TGTGCCAGCAGGGATCGCACAGATACGCAGTATTTT
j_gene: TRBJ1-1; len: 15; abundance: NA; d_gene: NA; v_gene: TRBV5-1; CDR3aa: CASSSYRAGETEAFF; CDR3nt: TGCGCCAGCAGCTCGTACAGGGCCGGAGAGACTGAAGCTTTCTTT
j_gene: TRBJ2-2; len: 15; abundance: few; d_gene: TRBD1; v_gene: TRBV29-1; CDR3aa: CSASAADRGTGELFF; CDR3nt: TGCAGCGCCTCAGCCGCGGACAGGGGGACCGGGGAGCTGTTTTTT
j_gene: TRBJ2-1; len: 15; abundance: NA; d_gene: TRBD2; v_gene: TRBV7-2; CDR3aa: CASSFGASGRGEQFF; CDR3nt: TGTGCCAGCAGCTTCGGGGCTAGCGGGAGAGGTGAGCAGTTCTTC
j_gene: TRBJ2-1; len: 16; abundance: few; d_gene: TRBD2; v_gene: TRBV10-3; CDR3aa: CAISSWTSGGGNEQFF; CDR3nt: TGTGCCATCAGTTCTTGGACTAGCGGGGGGGGGAATGAGCAGTTCTTC
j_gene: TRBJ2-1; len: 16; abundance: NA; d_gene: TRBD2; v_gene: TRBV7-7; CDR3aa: CASSPGGAGGVNEQFF; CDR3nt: TGTGCCAGCAGCCCCGGAGGAGCGGGAGGAGTTAATGAGCAGTTCTTC
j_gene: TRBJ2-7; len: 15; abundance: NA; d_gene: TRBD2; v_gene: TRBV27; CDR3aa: CATPGRSRCYYEQYF; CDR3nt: TGTGCCACCCCCGGGAGGAGCCGTTGTTACTACGAGCAGTACTTC
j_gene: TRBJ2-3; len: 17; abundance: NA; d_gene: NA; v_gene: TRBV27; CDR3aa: CASSLEFTGPATDTQYF; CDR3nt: TGTGCCAGCAGTTTGGAATTTACGGGACCTGCCACAGATACGCAGTATTTT
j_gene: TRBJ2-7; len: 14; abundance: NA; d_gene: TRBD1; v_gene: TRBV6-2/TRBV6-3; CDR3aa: CASSPYRGSGEQYF; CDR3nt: TGTGCCAGCAGTCCCTACAGGGGTTCGGGCGAGCAGTACTTC
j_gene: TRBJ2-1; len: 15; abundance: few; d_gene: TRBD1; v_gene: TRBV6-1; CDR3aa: CASRGGGQGTNEQFF; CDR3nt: TGTGCCAGCAGAGGCGGTGGACAGGGGACAAATGAGCAGTTCTTC
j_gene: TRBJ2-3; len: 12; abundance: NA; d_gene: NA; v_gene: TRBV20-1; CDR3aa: CSAIWRTDTQYF; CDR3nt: TGCAGTGCTATCTGGCGCACAGATACGCAGTATTTT
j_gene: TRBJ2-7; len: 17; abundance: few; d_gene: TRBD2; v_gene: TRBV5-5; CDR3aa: CASSPGTSGRPYYEQYF; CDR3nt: TGTGCCAGCAGCCCGGGGACTAGCGGGAGGCCTTACTACGAGCAGTACTTC
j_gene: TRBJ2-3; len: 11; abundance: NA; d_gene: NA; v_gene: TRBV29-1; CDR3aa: CSVIPVDTQYF; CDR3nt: TGCAGCGTTATCCCGGTGGATACGCAGTATTTT
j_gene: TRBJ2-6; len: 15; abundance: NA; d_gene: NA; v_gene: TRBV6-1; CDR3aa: CASAEFSSGANVLTF; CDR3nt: TGTGCCAGCGCGGAATTTAGCTCTGGGGCCAACGTCCTGACTTTC
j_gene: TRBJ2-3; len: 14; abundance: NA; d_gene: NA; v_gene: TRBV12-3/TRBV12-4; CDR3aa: CASSLPSGADTQYF; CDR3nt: TGTGCCAGCAGTCTGCCCTCCGGGGCAGATACGCAGTATTTT